A selection of T cell receptor beta chains follows, all from one sample in a study of T cell changes during pregnancy in multiple sclerosis. Generated by immunoSEQ multiplex PCR, the TCRdb table keeps only in-frame clones and is missing some. The table lists 40,000 to 55,000 clones, around 90% of them singletons. The specimen was CD4+ T cells from peripheral blood mononuclear cells, collected after pregnancy. Source of these receptors: a female donor in good health, enrolled as a control in a pregnancy study. Both conserved end residues are part of each CDR3. The D gene is left open where the match is weak. Rows may omit the clone size; those that give it use once, few, many or a size class.

size	D	J	V	CDR3	DNA
.	TRBD2	TRBJ2-3	TRBV6-6	CASSYVTSGSIDTQYF	TGTGCCAGCAGTTACGTCACTAGCGGTTCAATAGATACGCAGTATTTT
.	.	TRBJ2-1	TRBV5-5	CASSIGLRGGDEQFF	TGTGCCAGCAGCATCGGACTAAGGGGAGGCGATGAGCAGTTCTTC
.	.	TRBJ2-2	TRBV30	CAWALLEDTGELFF	TGTGCCTGGGCCTTACTCGAGGACACCGGGGAGCTGTTTTTT
.	.	TRBJ1-2	TRBV7-9	CASSRPTANYGYTF	TGTGCCAGCAGTCGCCCGACAGCTAACTATGGCTACACCTTC
.	.	TRBJ1-3	TRBV19	CASGLISAGNTIYF	TGTGCCAGTGGCTTGATCTCAGCTGGAAACACCATATATTTT
.	TRBD1	TRBJ2-7	TRBV4-1	CASSQEMETGRWGEQYF	TGCGCCAGCAGCCAAGAAATGGAGACAGGGAGATGGGGGGAGCAGTACTTC
.	TRBD2	TRBJ2-7	TRBV6-6	CASSQPSGGYEQYF	TGTGCCAGCAGCCAACCTAGCGGGGGGTACGAGCAGTACTTC
.	TRBD1	TRBJ1-6	TRBV7-6	CASSPLGQGNSPLHF	TGTGCCAGCAGCCCCTTGGGACAGGGGAATTCACCCCTCCACTTT
.	.	TRBJ1-2	TRBV9	CASSVAGTGYGYTF	TGTGCCAGCAGCGTAGCAGGCACAGGGTATGGCTACACCTTC
.	TRBD1	TRBJ2-6	TRBV5-4	CASTGTVLAGANVLTF	TGTGCCAGCACTGGGACAGTCTTAGCTGGGGCCAACGTCCTGACTTTC
.	.	TRBJ1-3	TRBV19	CASSIEGTGNTIYF	TGTGCCAGTAGTATCGAGGGTACTGGAAACACCATATATTTT
once	TRBD2	TRBJ2-5	TRBV2	CASSDPWTSGGGRETQYF	TGTGCCAGCAGTGACCCCTGGACTAGCGGGGGCGGGAGGGAGACCCAGTACTTC
.	.	TRBJ1-2	TRBV27	CASSALSGLFDYGYTF	TGTGCCAGCAGTGCCCTTTCCGGACTTTTTGACTATGGCTACACCTTC
.	TRBD2	TRBJ2-7	TRBV5-4	CASSLASGSSYEQYF	TGTGCCAGCAGCTTGGCCAGCGGGAGCTCCTACGAGCAGTACTTC
.	.	TRBJ1-1	TRBV15	CATGAGRTEAFF	TGTGCCACCGGGGCAGGGAGGACTGAAGCTTTCTTT
.	TRBD1	TRBJ2-5	TRBV10-1	CASSSGTGEETQYF	TGCGCCAGCAGCTCCGGGACAGGGGAAGAGACCCAGTACTTC
few	TRBD1	TRBJ1-5	TRBV5-4	CASSLQGGINQPQHF	TGTGCCAGCAGCTTACAGGGGGGGATCAATCAGCCCCAGCATTTT
.	TRBD1	TRBJ1-2	TRBV2	CASRYGQGYGYTF	TGTGCCAGCAGATACGGACAGGGCTATGGCTACACCTTC
.	TRBD2	TRBJ2-7	TRBV29-1	CSVGYGGSEQYF	TGCAGCGTTGGGTACGGGGGGTCCGAGCAGTACTTC
.	.	TRBJ1-5	TRBV23-1	CASSQSGRGCNNQPQHF	TGCGCCAGCAGTCAATCGGGGAGGGGGTGTAACAATCAGCCCCAGCATTTT
.	TRBD1	TRBJ2-1	TRBV5-4	CASSAGQGRDEQFF	TGTGCCAGCAGCGCCGGACAGGGGAGGGATGAGCAGTTCTTC
.	TRBD1	TRBJ2-7	TRBV6-1	CASTAGTGDSKQYF	TGTGCCAGCACTGCCGGGACAGGGGATAGTAAGCAGTACTTC
.	TRBD2	TRBJ2-7	TRBV27	CASSAGTSGRSSYEQYF	TGTGCCAGCAGCGCCGGGACTAGCGGGAGGAGCTCCTACGAGCAGTACTTC
.	TRBD2	TRBJ2-3	TRBV7-8	CASSSLAGEGADTQYF	TGTGCCAGCAGCTCCCTAGCGGGAGAGGGCGCAGATACGCAGTATTTT
.	TRBD1	TRBJ2-7	TRBV2	CASIRGQVRSYEQYF	TGTGCCAGCATCCGGGGACAGGTTCGCTCCTACGAGCAGTACTTC
.	TRBD2	TRBJ2-3	TRBV5-4	CASSSSGRATDTQYF	TGTGCCAGCAGCTCTAGCGGGAGGGCAACAGATACGCAGTATTTT
.	.	TRBJ2-2	TRBV7-9	CASSTDRNTGELFF	TGTGCCAGCAGCACGGACAGAAACACCGGGGAGCTGTTTTTT
once	TRBD1	TRBJ1-1	TRBV5-4	CASSPQTGTVNTEAFF	TGTGCCAGCAGCCCTCAAACCGGGACAGTCAACACTGAAGCTTTCTTT
.	TRBD1	TRBJ2-6	TRBV28	CASPGQGAFTSGANVLTF	TGTGCCAGCCCAGGACAGGGGGCATTTACCTCTGGGGCCAACGTCCTGACTTTC
.	.	TRBJ1-4	TRBV2	CASSGDPGAPNEKLFF	TGTGCCAGCAGTGGAGACCCTGGGGCCCCTAATGAAAAACTGTTTTTT
once	.	TRBJ2-7	TRBV7-9	CASSFGASPDYEQYF	TGTGCCAGCAGCTTTGGGGCTAGCCCGGACTACGAGCAGTACTTC